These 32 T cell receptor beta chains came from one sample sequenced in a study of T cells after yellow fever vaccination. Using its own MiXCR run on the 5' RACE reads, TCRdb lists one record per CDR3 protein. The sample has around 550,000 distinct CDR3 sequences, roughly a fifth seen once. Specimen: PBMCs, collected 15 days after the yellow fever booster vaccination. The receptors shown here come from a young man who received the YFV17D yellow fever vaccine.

The CDR3 region has the DNA TGCAGTGGGTGGCTAGCGGGAGGGGAGCAGTACTTC. Its translation is CSGWLAGGEQYF. This chain uses TRBV20-1 with TRBJ2-7; 12 bases fit TRBD2. With 7 bases clipped from V and 7 bases from J, the junction kept 5 bases outside the gene matches. The length of the CDR3 is 12 residues. Germline V gene sequence: CDR1 DFQATT, CDR2 SNEGSKA (reference sequence).

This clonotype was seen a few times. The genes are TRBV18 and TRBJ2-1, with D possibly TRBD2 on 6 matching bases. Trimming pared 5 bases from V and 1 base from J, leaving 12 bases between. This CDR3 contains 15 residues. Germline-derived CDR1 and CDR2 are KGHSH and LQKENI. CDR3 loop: CASSISAGSYNEQFF. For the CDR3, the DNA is TGTGCCAGCTCAATCTCGGCGGGGTCCTACAATGAGCAGTTCTTC.

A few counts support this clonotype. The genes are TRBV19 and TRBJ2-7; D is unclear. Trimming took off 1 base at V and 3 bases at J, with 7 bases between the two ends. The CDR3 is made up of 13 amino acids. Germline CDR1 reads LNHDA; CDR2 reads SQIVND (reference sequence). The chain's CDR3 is CASSIGKGYEQYF. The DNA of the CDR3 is TGTGCCAGTAGTATAGGGAAGGGCTACGAGCAGTACTTC.

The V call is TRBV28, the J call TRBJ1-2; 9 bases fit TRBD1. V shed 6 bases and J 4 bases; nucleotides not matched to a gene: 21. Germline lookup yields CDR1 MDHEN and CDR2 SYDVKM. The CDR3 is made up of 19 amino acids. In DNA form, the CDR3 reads TGTGCCAGCAGCCTTTACTCGGGTATTGGGACAGGGTCGGGCTATGGCTACACCTTC. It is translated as CASSLYSGIGTGSGYGYTF.

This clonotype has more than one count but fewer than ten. The CDR3 DNA is TGCAGTGCTTGGCAGGGGGGGGCCAATGAGCAGTTCTTC. It encodes CSAWQGGANEQFF. The chain carries TRBV20-1 and TRBJ2-1; D possibly matches TRBD1 or TRBD2 (7 bases each). Trimming left V 5 bases short and J 6 bases short, with 14 bases between. The CDR3 consists of 13 residues. Per the germline V gene, CDR1 is DFQATT and CDR2 is SNEGSKA (reference sequence).

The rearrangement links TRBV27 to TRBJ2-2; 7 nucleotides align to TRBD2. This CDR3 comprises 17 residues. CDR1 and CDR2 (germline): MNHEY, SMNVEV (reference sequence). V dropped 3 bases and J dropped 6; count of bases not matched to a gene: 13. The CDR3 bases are TGTGCCAGCAGTTTGACAACTAGCGCGTCTATCGCCGGGGAGCTGTTTTTT. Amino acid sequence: CASSLTTSASIAGELFF.

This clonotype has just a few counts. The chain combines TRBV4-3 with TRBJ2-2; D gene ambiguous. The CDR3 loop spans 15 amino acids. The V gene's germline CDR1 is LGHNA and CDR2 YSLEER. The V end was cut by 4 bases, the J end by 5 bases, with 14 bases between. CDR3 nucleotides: TGCGCCAGCAGCCCACAGAGACTCGGAACCGGGGAGCTGTTTTTT. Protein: CASSPQRLGTGELFF.

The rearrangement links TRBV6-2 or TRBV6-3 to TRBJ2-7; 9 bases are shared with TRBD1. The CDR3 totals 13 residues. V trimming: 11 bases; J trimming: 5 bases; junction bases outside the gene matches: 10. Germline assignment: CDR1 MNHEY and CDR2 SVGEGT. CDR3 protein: CAGRRTGEDEQYF. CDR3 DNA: TGTGCCGGACGTCGGACAGGGGAAGACGAGCAGTACTTC.

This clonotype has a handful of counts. The CDR3 sequence is CASSGTPWNTGELFF. The CDR3 DNA follows: TGCGCCAGCAGCGGGACACCATGGAACACCGGGGAGCTGTTTTTT. The J gene is TRBJ2-2, the V gene TRBV5-1; the D gene is possibly TRBD1 (6 bases). With 4 bases removed from V and 1 base from J, the gap between germline ends came to 11 bases. This CDR3 has 15 amino acids. From germline, CDR1 is SGHRS and CDR2 YFSETQ.

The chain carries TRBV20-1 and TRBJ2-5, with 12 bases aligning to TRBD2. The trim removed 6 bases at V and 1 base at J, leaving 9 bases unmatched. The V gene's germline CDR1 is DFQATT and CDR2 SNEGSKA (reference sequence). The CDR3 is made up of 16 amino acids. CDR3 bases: TGCAGTGCCTTGGGACTAGCGGGCCTCCTCCAAGAGACCCAGTACTTC. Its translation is CSALGLAGLLQETQYF.

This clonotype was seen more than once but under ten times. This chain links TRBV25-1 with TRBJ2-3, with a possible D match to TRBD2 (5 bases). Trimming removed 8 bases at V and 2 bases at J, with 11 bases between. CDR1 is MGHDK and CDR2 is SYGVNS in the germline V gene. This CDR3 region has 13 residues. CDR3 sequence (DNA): TGTGCCAGCGGAGCGGTAGACACAGATACGCAGTATTTT. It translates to CASGAVDTDTQYF.

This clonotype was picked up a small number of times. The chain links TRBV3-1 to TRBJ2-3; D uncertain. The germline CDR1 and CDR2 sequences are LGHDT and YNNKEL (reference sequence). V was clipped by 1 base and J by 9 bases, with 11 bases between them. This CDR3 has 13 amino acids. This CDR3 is CASSQALRPTQYF. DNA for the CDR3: TGTGCCAGCAGCCAAGCTTTGCGGCCAACGCAGTATTTT.

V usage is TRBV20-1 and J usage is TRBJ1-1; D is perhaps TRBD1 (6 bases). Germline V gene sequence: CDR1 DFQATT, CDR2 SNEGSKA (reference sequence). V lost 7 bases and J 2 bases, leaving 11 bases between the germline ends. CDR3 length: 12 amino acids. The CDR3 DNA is TGCAGTGTTGGACAGCCTAACACTGAAGCTTTCTTT. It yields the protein CSVGQPNTEAFF.

CDR3 sequence reads: CASSPLGRTNYGYTF. As DNA, the CDR3 is TGTGCCAGCAGTCCGTTGGGGAGGACAAACTATGGCTACACCTTC. This chain links TRBV28 with TRBJ1-2; the D gene is possibly TRBD1 (5 bases). Trimming shortened V by 5 bases and J by 2 bases, and 15 bases separated the two germline ends. Germline V gives CDR1 MDHEN, CDR2 SYDVKM. This CDR3 has 15 residues.

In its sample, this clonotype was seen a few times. The CDR3 DNA sequence: TGCGCCAGCAGCTTGGGACTAGCGGGATGGGATGAGCAGTTCTTC. As protein: CASSLGLAGWDEQFF. The rearrangement uses TRBV5-1 and TRBJ2-1; TRBD2 aligns across 11 bases. The CDR3 sequence is 15 residues long. Germline V gene sequence: CDR1 SGHRS, CDR2 YFSETQ. The J segment lost 8 bases and the V segment lost 0 bases, leaving 4 bases of the junction unmatched.

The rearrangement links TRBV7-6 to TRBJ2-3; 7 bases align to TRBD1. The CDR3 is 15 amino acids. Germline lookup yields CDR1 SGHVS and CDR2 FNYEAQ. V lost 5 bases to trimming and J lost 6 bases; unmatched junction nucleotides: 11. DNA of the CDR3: TGTGCCAGCAGCCACCGGGACAGTCGTGGGGATACGCAGTATTTT. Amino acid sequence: CASSHRDSRGDTQYF.

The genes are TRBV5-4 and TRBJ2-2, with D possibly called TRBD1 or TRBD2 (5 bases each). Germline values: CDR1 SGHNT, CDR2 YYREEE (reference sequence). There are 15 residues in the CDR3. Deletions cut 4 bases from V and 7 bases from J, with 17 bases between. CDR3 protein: CASSPGPGTDGELFF. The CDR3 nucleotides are TGTGCCAGCAGCCCCGGCCCGGGGACGGACGGGGAGCTGTTTTTT.

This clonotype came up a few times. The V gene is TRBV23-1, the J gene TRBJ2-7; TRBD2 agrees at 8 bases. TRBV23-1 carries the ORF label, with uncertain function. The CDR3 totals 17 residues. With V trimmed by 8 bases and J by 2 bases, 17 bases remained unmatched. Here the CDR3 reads CASRRGLELLGPYEQYF. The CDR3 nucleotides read TGCGCCAGCCGGCGGGGACTAGAACTCCTGGGGCCCTACGAGCAGTACTTC.

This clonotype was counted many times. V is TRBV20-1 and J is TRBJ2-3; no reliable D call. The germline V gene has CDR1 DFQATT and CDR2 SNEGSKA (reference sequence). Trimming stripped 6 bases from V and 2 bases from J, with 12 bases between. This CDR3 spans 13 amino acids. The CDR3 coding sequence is TGCAGTGCCTCGACACCTGACACAGATACGCAGTATTTT. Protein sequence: CSASTPDTDTQYF.

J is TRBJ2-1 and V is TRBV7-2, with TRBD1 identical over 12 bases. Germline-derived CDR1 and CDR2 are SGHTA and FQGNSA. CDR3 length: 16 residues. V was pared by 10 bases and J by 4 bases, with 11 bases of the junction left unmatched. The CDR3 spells CATSGQGARQYNEQFF. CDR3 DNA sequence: TGTGCCACCTCGGGACAGGGGGCGCGGCAATACAATGAGCAGTTCTTC.

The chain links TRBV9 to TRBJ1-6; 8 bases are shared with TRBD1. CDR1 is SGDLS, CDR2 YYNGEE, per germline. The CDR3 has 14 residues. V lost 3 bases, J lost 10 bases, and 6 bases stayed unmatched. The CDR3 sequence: CASSGGQEISPLHF. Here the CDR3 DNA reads TGTGCCAGCAGCGGGGGACAGGAGATCTCACCCCTCCACTTT.

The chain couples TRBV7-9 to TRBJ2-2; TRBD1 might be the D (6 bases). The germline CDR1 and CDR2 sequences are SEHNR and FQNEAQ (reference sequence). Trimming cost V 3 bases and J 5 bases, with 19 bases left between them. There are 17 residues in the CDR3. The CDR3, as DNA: TGTGCCAGCAGCTTCTATGCCGGGACACAACGTACCGGGGAGCTGTTTTTT. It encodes CASSFYAGTQRTGELFF.

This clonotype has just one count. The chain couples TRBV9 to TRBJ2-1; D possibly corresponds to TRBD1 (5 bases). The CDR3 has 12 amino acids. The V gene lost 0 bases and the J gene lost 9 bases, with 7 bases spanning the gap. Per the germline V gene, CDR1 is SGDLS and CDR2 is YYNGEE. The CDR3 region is CASSVAGAEQFF. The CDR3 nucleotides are TGTGCCAGCAGCGTAGCTGGGGCTGAGCAGTTCTTC. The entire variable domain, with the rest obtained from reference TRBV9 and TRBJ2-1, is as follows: DSGVTQTPKHLITATGQRVTLRCSPRSGDLSVYWYQQSLDQGLQFLIQYYNGEERAKGNILERFSAQQFPDLHSELNLSSLELGDSALYFCASSVAGAEQFFGPGTRLTVL.

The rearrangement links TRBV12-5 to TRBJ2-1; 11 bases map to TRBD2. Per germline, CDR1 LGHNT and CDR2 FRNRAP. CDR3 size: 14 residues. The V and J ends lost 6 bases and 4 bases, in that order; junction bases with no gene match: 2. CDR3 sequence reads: CASGTSGEYNEQFF. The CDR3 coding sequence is TGTGCTAGTGGGACTAGCGGGGAGTACAATGAGCAGTTCTTC.

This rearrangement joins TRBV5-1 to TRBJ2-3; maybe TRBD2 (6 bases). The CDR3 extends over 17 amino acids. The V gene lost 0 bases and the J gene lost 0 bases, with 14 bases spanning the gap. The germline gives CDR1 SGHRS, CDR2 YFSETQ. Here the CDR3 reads CASSLGGTSISTDTQYF. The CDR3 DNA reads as TGCGCCAGCAGCTTGGGGGGGACTTCAATTAGCACAGATACGCAGTATTTT.

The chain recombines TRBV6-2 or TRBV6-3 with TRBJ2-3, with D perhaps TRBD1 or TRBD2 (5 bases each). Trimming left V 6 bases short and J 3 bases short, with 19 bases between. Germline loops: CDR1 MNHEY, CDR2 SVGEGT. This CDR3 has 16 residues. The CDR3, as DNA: TGTGCCAGCAGCCGAGATGGGGGAGTCAAAACAGATACGCAGTATTTT. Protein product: CASSRDGGVKTDTQYF.

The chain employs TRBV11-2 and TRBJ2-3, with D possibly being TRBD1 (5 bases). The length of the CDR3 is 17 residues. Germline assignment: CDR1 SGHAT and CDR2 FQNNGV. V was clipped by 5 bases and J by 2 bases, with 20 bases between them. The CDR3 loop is CASSHPNPLGATDTQYF. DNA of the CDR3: TGTGCCAGCAGCCACCCAAACCCGCTAGGGGCCACAGATACGCAGTATTTT.

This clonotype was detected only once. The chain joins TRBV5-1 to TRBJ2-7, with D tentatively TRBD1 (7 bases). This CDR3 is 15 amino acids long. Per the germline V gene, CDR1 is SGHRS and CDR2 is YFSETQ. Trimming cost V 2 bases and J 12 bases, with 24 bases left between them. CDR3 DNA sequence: TGCGCCAGCAGCTTAGGAGGGGGGTTACCGGGACAGCTGTACTTC. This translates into CASSLGGGLPGQLYF.

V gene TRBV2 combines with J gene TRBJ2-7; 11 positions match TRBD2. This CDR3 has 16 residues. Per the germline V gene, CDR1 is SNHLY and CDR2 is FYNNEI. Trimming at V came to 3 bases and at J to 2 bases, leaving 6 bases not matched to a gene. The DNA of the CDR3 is TGTGCCAGCAGTGATCCCCCTAGCGGGAGGACCTACGAGCAGTACTTC. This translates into CASSDPPSGRTYEQYF.

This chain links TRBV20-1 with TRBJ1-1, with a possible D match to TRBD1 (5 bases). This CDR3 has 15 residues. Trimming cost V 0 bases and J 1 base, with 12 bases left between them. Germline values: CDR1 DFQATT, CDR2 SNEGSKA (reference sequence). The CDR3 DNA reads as TGCAGTGCTAGAGATTTCCTGGGGGGGAACACTGAAGCTTTCTTT. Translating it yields CSARDFLGGNTEAFF.

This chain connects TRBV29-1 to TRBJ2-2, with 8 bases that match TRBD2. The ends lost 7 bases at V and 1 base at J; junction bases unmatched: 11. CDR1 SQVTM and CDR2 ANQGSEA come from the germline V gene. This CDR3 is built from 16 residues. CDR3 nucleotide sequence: TGCAGCGCCCTTCCTTCGCGGGAGGTGAACACCGGGGAGCTGTTTTTT. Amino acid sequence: CSALPSREVNTGELFF.

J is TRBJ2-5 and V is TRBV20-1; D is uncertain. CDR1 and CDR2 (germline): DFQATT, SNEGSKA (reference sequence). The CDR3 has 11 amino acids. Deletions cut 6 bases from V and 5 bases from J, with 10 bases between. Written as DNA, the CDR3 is TGCAGTGCCCCGGCCCACGAGACCCAGTACTTC. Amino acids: CSAPAHETQYF.